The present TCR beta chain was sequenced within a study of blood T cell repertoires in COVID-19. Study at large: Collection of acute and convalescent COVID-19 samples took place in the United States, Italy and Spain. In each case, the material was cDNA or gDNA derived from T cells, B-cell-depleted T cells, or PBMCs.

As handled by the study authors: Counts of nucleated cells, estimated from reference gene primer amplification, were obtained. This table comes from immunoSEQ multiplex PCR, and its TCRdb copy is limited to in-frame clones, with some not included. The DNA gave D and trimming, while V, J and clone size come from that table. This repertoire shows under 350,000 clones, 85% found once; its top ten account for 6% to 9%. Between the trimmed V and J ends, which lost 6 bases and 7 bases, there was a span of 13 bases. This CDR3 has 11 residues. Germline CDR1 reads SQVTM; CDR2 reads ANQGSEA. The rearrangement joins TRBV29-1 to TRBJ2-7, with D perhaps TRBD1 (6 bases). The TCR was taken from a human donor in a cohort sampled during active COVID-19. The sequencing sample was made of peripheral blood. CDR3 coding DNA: TGCAGCGTGGGGAACAGGGATGAGCAGTACTTC. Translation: CSVGNRDEQYF.